Below, 17 T cell receptor beta chains from the same sample are listed, as sequenced in a study of OX40 agonist ivuxolimab in advanced cancers. Sequenced by immunoSEQ multiplex PCR; TCRdb stores in-frame clones only, minus some. Of under 70,000 clones in the sample, approximately 92% were seen once. The sample in question was CD4+ or CD8+ T cells sorted from blood, obtained in a trial of the OX40 agonist ivuxolimab. The receptors here all came from an adult with an advanced solid tumor such as melanoma, head and neck, liver or kidney cancer.

V and J are TRBV13 and TRBJ2-7; 7 bases match TRBD2. Unmatched junction bases numbered 4, after V lost 2 bases and J lost 3 bases. Germline-derived CDR1 and CDR2 are PRHDT and FYEKMQ (reference sequence). The CDR3 sequence is 14 residues long. In nucleotides, the CDR3 is TGTGCCAGCAGCTTAAAGGGAGGGAGCTACGAGCAGTACTTC. Translation gives CASSLKGGSYEQYF.

The chain recombines TRBV6-6 with TRBJ1-1, with D possibly TRBD1 on 5 matching bases. The CDR3 extends over 14 amino acids. CDR1 and CDR2 from the germline V gene are MNHNY and SVGAGI (reference sequence). Trimming pared 6 bases from V and 1 base from J, leaving 12 bases between. The chain's CDR3 is CASSVDRGNTEAFF. DNA of the CDR3: TGTGCCAGCAGCGTAGACAGAGGGAACACTGAAGCTTTCTTT.

The chain combines TRBV28 with TRBJ2-5; D unresolved. The V and J ends lost 4 bases and 10 bases respectively, with 10 bases between them. Germline CDR1 MDHEN, CDR2 SYDVKM. This CDR3 has 11 amino acids. The CDR3, as DNA: TGTGCCAGCAGTTCAGATCGAAGCCAGTACTTC. Translating it yields CASSSDRSQYF.

This clone was seen only a few times. CDR3 loop: CASSSGPWQYF. CDR3 nucleotides: TGTGCCAGCAGCTCTGGTCCCTGGCAGTACTTC. The chain has TRBV5-4 and TRBJ2-7; no clear D. Deletions cut 3 bases from V and 9 bases from J, with 10 bases between. The CDR3 is made up of 11 amino acids. The germline V gene encodes CDR1 SGHNT and CDR2 YYREEE (reference sequence).

The rearrangement joins TRBV14 to TRBJ1-1; TRBD1 might be the D (5 bases). Germline V gives CDR1 SGHDN, CDR2 FVKESK. The CDR3 is made up of 12 amino acids. Trimming took 4 bases from V and 4 from J, leaving 7 bases between them. CDR3 sequence reads: CASSLQGTEAFF. CDR3 nucleotide sequence: TGTGCCAGCAGCCTGCAGGGCACTGAAGCTTTCTTT. The entire variable domain, with the rest obtained from reference TRBV14 and TRBJ1-1, is as follows: EAGVTQFPSHSVIEKGQTVTLRCDPISGHDNLYWYRRVMGKEIKFLLHFVKESKQDESGMPNNRFLAERTGGTYSTLKVQPAELEDSGVYFCASSLQGTEAFFGQGTRLTVV.

The chain is built from TRBV9 and TRBJ1-2, with D tentatively TRBD1 (6 bases). The CDR3 has 15 residues. CDR1 and CDR2 (germline): SGDLS, YYNGEE. Between the trimmed V and J ends, which lost 0 bases and 0 bases, there was a span of 9 bases. As DNA, the CDR3 is TGTGCCAGCAGCGTAGGGGGGCAGGCTAACTATGGCTACACCTTC. It yields the protein CASSVGGQANYGYTF.

DNA for the CDR3: TGTGCCAGCAGCGTCCCAACTAGCGGGGGGAACCATGAGCAGTTCTTC. It yields the protein CASSVPTSGGNHEQFF. V usage is TRBV9 and J usage is TRBJ2-1, with 12 bases that match TRBD2. Trimming cost V 2 bases and J 8 bases; bases outside gene matches: 8. Germline V CDR1 and CDR2: SGDLS, YYNGEE. The CDR3 spans 16 residues.

This clone turned up a few times. This sequence joins TRBV25-1 and TRBJ1-2; D is undetermined. Germline V gives CDR1 MGHDK, CDR2 SYGVNS. This CDR3 has 13 amino acids. Deletions cut 3 bases from V and 6 bases from J, with 11 bases between. The CDR3 reads CASSDSKYHGYTF. CDR3 DNA sequence: TGTGCCAGCAGTGATTCGAAGTACCATGGCTACACCTTC.

In the case of this clone: The same CDR3 also results from other DNA sequences found in this sample. The rearrangement links TRBV28 to TRBJ2-7, with D unclear. This CDR3 has 13 residues. From germline, CDR1 is MDHEN and CDR2 SYDVKM. V lost 2 bases to trimming and J lost 3 bases, with 8 bases between them. CDR3 residues: CASSLQSSYEQYF. CDR3 nucleotide sequence: TGTGCCAGCAGTTTACAGTCCAGCTACGAGCAGTACTTC.

CDR3 amino acids: CASSSWTGRVDYGYTF. The CDR3, as DNA: TGCGCCAGCAGCTCATGGACAGGGCGGGTGGACTATGGCTACACCTTC. The chain has TRBV5-1 and TRBJ1-2; 8 nucleotides match TRBD1. V shed 3 bases, J shed 3 bases, and the junction held 10 bases outside the gene matches. Germline CDR1 reads SGHRS; CDR2 reads YFSETQ. The CDR3 is 16 residues long.

A single count supports this clone. The chain is built from TRBV28 and TRBJ1-5; 10 bases match TRBD1. V gave up 4 bases and J gave up 4 bases; unmatched junction bases: 4. The length of the CDR3 is 15 residues. The germline gives CDR1 MDHEN, CDR2 SYDVKM. DNA for the CDR3: TGTGCCAGCAGTTACCGGGACAGGGGAAATCAGCCCCAGCATTTT. Translated, it gives CASSYRDRGNQPQHF.

The chain carries TRBV6-8 and TRBJ2-7; TRBD2 might be the D (6 bases). The CDR3 loop spans 14 amino acids. Trimming removed 2 bases at V and 3 bases at J, with 11 bases between. Germline V gene data show CDR1 as MNHGY and CDR2 as SAAAGT. Here the CDR3 DNA reads TGTGCCAGCAGTTACCGGAGGGACGTCTACGAGCAGTACTTC. Its protein product is CASSYRRDVYEQYF.

This chain uses TRBV9 with TRBJ1-2, with a possible D match to TRBD1 (5 bases). This CDR3 is 16 amino acids long. V lost 2 bases and J lost 2, with 16 bases in between. Germline V lookup: CDR1 SGDLS, CDR2 YYNGEE. The CDR3 DNA follows: TGTGCCAGCAGCGTTGAAGCTCGGACACTCAACTATGGCTACACCTTC. Translation gives CASSVEARTLNYGYTF. The complete variable domain, with remaining parts taken from reference TRBV9 and TRBJ1-2, reads DSGVTQTPKHLITATGQRVTLRCSPRSGDLSVYWYQQSLDQGLQFLIQYYNGEERAKGNILERFSAQQFPDLHSELNLSSLELGDSALYFCASSVEARTLNYGYTFGSGTRLTVV.

V is TRBV13 and J is TRBJ1-2; tentatively, D is TRBD1 (5 bases). The CDR3 totals 15 residues. Germline V CDR1 and CDR2: PRHDT, FYEKMQ (reference sequence). Trimming removed 1 base at V and 2 bases at J, with 11 bases between. CDR3 in DNA: TGTGCCAGCAGCTTAGCTAACAGGCGAAACTATGGCTACACCTTC. It encodes CASSLANRRNYGYTF.

This chain joins TRBV6-5 and TRBJ1-1, with a possible D match to TRBD1 (6 bases). Germline V gene sequence: CDR1 MNHEY, CDR2 SVGAGI. The germline V and J ends were trimmed by 3 bases and 5 bases, with 16 bases remaining between them. The CDR3 spans 15 residues. The CDR3 region has the DNA TGTGCCAGCAGTTATTCAGGGGTTGGGAGGACTGAAGCTTTCTTT. Its protein is CASSYSGVGRTEAFF.

The rearrangement uses TRBV6-5 and TRBJ2-1, with a weak D call TRBD1 (6 bases). Trimming took 8 bases from V and 0 from J, leaving 11 bases between them. The CDR3 spans 14 residues. Germline V gene lookup returns CDR1 MNHEY and CDR2 SVGAGI. The CDR3 protein is CASSGTSSYNEQFF. The CDR3 DNA reads as TGTGCCAGCTCCGGGACAAGCTCCTACAATGAGCAGTTCTTC.

The rearrangement joins TRBV4-3 to TRBJ1-6; 11 bases fit TRBD1. Germline V CDR1 and CDR2: LGHNA, YSLEER. The CDR3 is 16 amino acids. With 4 bases clipped from V and 14 bases from J, the junction kept 13 bases outside the gene matches. In DNA form, the CDR3 reads TGCGCCAGCAGCCCAGGGCCCCAGGACAGGGGGCCCACCCTCCACTTT. It codes for CASSPGPQDRGPTLHF.